These 23 T cell receptor beta chains were all obtained from the same sample, sequenced in a study of blood T cell repertoires in COVID-19 (dated by TCRdb to the early 2020s). Libraries were built with the immunoSEQ multiplex PCR assay. Imported from immuneACCESS, the table was reduced by TCRdb to in-frame sequences with V and J called. These copies leave out some clones; in studies compared against another copy, an unresolved V gene accounts for under half, and the cause of the remainder is not known. The sample has 150,000 or so clones on record, more than 70% of them singletons. 13% to 15% of the sample is held by the ten biggest clonotypes. The sample comprised peripheral blood. These TCRs come from a young man with active or convalescent COVID-19.

This rearrangement joins TRBV4-2 to TRBJ1-5; D not certain. V lost 0 bases and J 3 bases, leaving 3 bases between the germline ends. The CDR3 totals 13 residues. Germline-derived CDR1 and CDR2 are LGHNA and YNFKEQ. This CDR3 is CASSQDYNQPQHF. The DNA for the CDR3 is TGTGCCAGCAGCCAAGACTACAATCAGCCCCAGCATTTT.

This sequence joins TRBV7-8 and TRBJ2-2, with 14 bases lining up with TRBD2. Germline lookup yields CDR1 SGHVS and CDR2 FQNEAQ. Unmatched junction bases numbered 5, after V lost 3 bases and J lost 2 bases. The CDR3 has 18 residues. Here the CDR3 DNA reads TGTGCCAGCAGCTTCCCGGGACTAGCGGGAGCTAACACCGGGGAGCTGTTTTTT. Protein: CASSFPGLAGANTGELFF.

The chain uses TRBV7-2 and TRBJ1-3; D not resolved. CDR3 length: 12 residues. V was shortened by 5 bases and J by 4 bases, with 6 bases between the two germline ends. Germline CDR1 is SGHTA and CDR2 is FQGNSA. As DNA, the CDR3 is TGTGCCAGCAGCCCCCTAGGAAACACCATATATTTT. This gives the protein CASSPLGNTIYF.

The rearrangement uses TRBV4-2 and TRBJ2-7; D is perhaps TRBD1 (6 bases). V dropped 3 bases and J dropped 4 bases, with 16 bases sitting between them. Germline CDR1 is LGHNA and CDR2 is YNFKEQ. The CDR3 sequence is 15 residues long. The CDR3 sequence is CASSQTRGQAYEQYF. The CDR3 bases are TGTGCCAGCAGCCAGACCCGGGGACAAGCTTACGAGCAGTACTTC.

The V call is TRBV11-2, the J call TRBJ2-5; unclear D gene. CDR1 and CDR2 from the germline V gene are SGHAT and FQNNGV. This CDR3 is built from 14 residues. With 0 bases removed from V and 4 bases from J, the gap between germline ends came to 9 bases. CDR3 nucleotide sequence: TGTGCCAGCAGCTTAGACTCAGGCTCAGAGACCCAGTACTTC. Translation gives CASSLDSGSETQYF.

The chain combines TRBV6-4 with TRBJ1-1, with TRBD1 as a possible D gene (5 bases). CDR3 size: 20 residues. Germline V lookup: CDR1 MRHNA, CDR2 SNTAGT. The ends were cut back, 2 bases at V and 5 bases at J, with 30 bases in the middle. CDR3 coding DNA: TGTGCCAGCAGTGACCCTGTTTTCCCCCACCGGGCCCCAGGGCGGACTGAAGCTTTCTTT. It translates to CASSDPVFPHRAPGRTEAFF.

The count of this clone is one. CDR3 in DNA: TGTGCCAGTACCCCGACAGGGCTTCGCACAGATACGCAGTATTTT. Translated: CASTPTGLRTDTQYF. V gene TRBV19 combines with J gene TRBJ2-3, with 7 bases aligning to TRBD1. There are 15 residues in the CDR3. The germline gives CDR1 LNHDA, CDR2 SQIVND (reference sequence). V lost 7 bases, J lost 1 base, and 8 bases stayed unmatched. Drawing the rest from reference TRBV19 and TRBJ2-3, the complete variable domain is DGGITQSPKYLFRKEGQNVTLSCEQNLNHDAMYWYRQDPGQGLRLIYYSQIVNDFQKGDIAEGYSVSREKKESFPLTVTSAQKNPTAFYLCASTPTGLRTDTQYFGPGTRLTVL.

The rearrangement links TRBV6-5 to TRBJ2-1; 7 nucleotides line up with TRBD2. The CDR3 covers 14 residues. V lost 5 bases to trimming and J lost 9 bases; unmatched junction nucleotides: 10. Germline V gives CDR1 MNHEY, CDR2 SVGAGI. The CDR3 DNA reads TGTGCCAGCAGTCTCTGGGCGGGAGCGGTTGAGCAGTTCTTC. Amino acid sequence: CASSLWAGAVEQFF.

V and J are TRBV29-1 and TRBJ2-7; TRBD1 matches 7 bases. This CDR3 contains 14 residues. Trimming took 4 bases from V and 4 from J; bases not matched to a gene: 10. Germline CDR1 and CDR2: SQVTM and ANQGSEA. In DNA form, the CDR3 reads TGCAGCGTTGGGTTAAGACAGGGCCGTTACGAGCAGTACTTC. This sequence encodes CSVGLRQGRYEQYF.

The chain couples TRBV6-2 or TRBV6-3 to TRBJ1-2; 7 bases fit TRBD1. The CDR3 spans 21 residues. V shed 0 bases, J shed 5 bases, and the junction held 24 bases outside the gene matches. Germline assignment: CDR1 MNHEY and CDR2 SVGEGT. The CDR3 DNA follows: TGTGCCAGCAGTTACTCAAGCTACGCAGGACAGGAGGAACCGGGCCAATATGGCTACACCTTC. Translated, it gives CASSYSSYAGQEEPGQYGYTF.

As DNA, the CDR3 is TGTGCCAGCAGCCCCGCCCCAGCGGACACAGATACGCAGTATTTT. Protein sequence: CASSPAPADTDTQYF. This rearrangement joins TRBV9 to TRBJ2-3; a weak D match, TRBD2 (5 bases). V was pared by 4 bases and J by 2 bases, with 14 bases between. The CDR3 runs 15 residues. Germline V lookup: CDR1 SGDLS, CDR2 YYNGEE.

V usage is TRBV28 and J usage is TRBJ2-7, with TRBD1 matching over 7 bases. V was pared by 5 bases and J by 1 base, with 8 bases of the junction left unmatched. Germline loops: CDR1 MDHEN, CDR2 SYDVKM. The CDR3 runs 15 residues. This CDR3 is CASSPYRDRSYEQYF. The CDR3 DNA sequence: TGTGCCAGCAGTCCCTACCGGGACAGATCCTACGAGCAGTACTTC. The whole variable domain, remainder taken from reference TRBV28 and TRBJ2-7, is DVKVTQSSRYLVKRTGEKVFLECVQDMDHENMFWYRQDPGLGLRLIYFSYDVKMKEKGDIPEGYSVSREKKERFSLILESASTNQTSMYLCASSPYRDRSYEQYFGPGTRLTVT.

The chain carries TRBV6-5 and TRBJ2-2; possibly TRBD1 for D (5 bases). The length of the CDR3 is 15 residues. Germline CDR1 reads MNHEY; CDR2 reads SVGAGI. V shed 7 bases and J shed 2 bases, with 14 bases lying between them. CDR3 in DNA: TGTGCCAGCACCTGGCGACAGATTAACACCGGGGAGCTGTTTTTT. Its translation: CASTWRQINTGELFF.

This clone came up a few times. V and J are TRBV5-4 and TRBJ2-2; 7 bases are shared with TRBD1. Per germline, CDR1 SGHNT and CDR2 YYREEE (reference sequence). V trimming: 7 bases; J trimming: 5 bases; junction bases outside the gene matches: 14. The CDR3 runs 16 residues. For the CDR3, the DNA is TGTGCCAGCGCCCCCTCGACAGGGAGATTAACCGGGGAGCTGTTTTTT. It codes for CASAPSTGRLTGELFF. Full variable domain (outside the CDR3, taken from reference TRBV5-4 and TRBJ2-2): ETGVTQSPTHLIKTRGQQVTLRCSSQSGHNTVSWYQQALGQGPQFIFQYYREEENGRGNFPPRFSGLQFPNYSSELNVNALELDDSALYLCASAPSTGRLTGELFFGEGSRLTVL.

J is TRBJ1-2 and V is TRBV3-1 (or the pseudogene TRBV3-2); 8 positions agree with TRBD1. J was trimmed by 2 bases and V by 4 bases; bases with no gene match: 0. This CDR3 has 13 residues. Germline CDR1 and CDR2: LGHDT and YNNKEL (reference sequence). The CDR3 loop reads CASSRDRNYGYTF. CDR3 in DNA: TGTGCCAGCAGCCGGGACAGGAACTATGGCTACACCTTC.

This sequence joins TRBV4-1 and TRBJ2-3; 9 bases are shared with TRBD2. CDR3 length: 17 amino acids. V was pared by 1 base and J by 2 bases, with 7 bases of the junction left unmatched. The germline V gene encodes CDR1 MGHRA and CDR2 YSYEKL. The CDR3 DNA sequence: TGCGCCAGCAGCCAAGTGGGAACTAGCGGGCCCACAGATACGCAGTATTTT. It specifies CASSQVGTSGPTDTQYF.

This clone was detected once. The V gene is TRBV19, the J gene TRBJ2-1, with D hard to call. Trimming removed 3 bases from V and 1 base from J, with 10 bases in between. CDR1 is LNHDA and CDR2 is SQIVND in the germline V gene (reference sequence). The CDR3 is 15 amino acids. Here the CDR3 DNA reads TGTGCCAGTAGTATGGGCCCAACTTCCTACAATGAGCAGTTCTTC. Encoded protein: CASSMGPTSYNEQFF. The whole variable domain, remainder taken from reference TRBV19 and TRBJ2-1, is DGGITQSPKYLFRKEGQNVTLSCEQNLNHDAMYWYRQDPGQGLRLIYYSQIVNDFQKGDIAEGYSVSREKKESFPLTVTSAQKNPTAFYLCASSMGPTSYNEQFFGPGTRLTVL.

V usage is TRBV7-8 and J usage is TRBJ2-7; 9 nucleotides line up with TRBD2. CDR1 is SGHVS and CDR2 is FQNEAQ in the germline V gene. V was pared by 5 bases and J by 7 bases, with 9 bases of the junction left unmatched. The length of the CDR3 is 14 residues. The CDR3 DNA sequence: TGTGCCAGCAGCCGTCTAGCGGGAACGGATGAGCAGTACTTC. Its translation: CASSRLAGTDEQYF.

The chain couples TRBV27 to TRBJ1-5, with TRBD1 matching 7 bases. J was trimmed by 6 bases and V by 3 bases; bases with no gene match: 5. The CDR3 has 14 residues. Germline loops: CDR1 MNHEY, CDR2 SMNVEV (reference sequence). CDR3 DNA: TGTGCCAGCAGTTTGACAGGGTCGAGTCAGCCCCAGCATTTT. Translation gives CASSLTGSSQPQHF.

The chain uses TRBV5-1 and TRBJ2-5; TRBD1 agrees at 7 bases. Germline CDR1 is SGHRS and CDR2 is YFSETQ. The CDR3 loop spans 15 amino acids. J gave up 2 bases and V 0 bases, and 4 bases lay outside the gene matches. Here the CDR3 reads CASSLVIQGQETQYF. CDR3 in DNA: TGCGCCAGCAGCTTGGTTATACAGGGGCAAGAGACCCAGTACTTC. The full variable domain, rest sourced from reference TRBV5-1 and TRBJ2-5, is KAGVTQTPRYLIKTRGQQVTLSCSPISGHRSVSWYQQTPGQGLQFLFEYFSETQRNKGNFPGRFSGRQFSNSRSEMNVSTLELGDSALYLCASSLVIQGQETQYFGPGTRLLVL.

This chain joins TRBV5-1 and TRBJ2-5; D is unresolved. Germline V gene data show CDR1 as SGHRS and CDR2 as YFSETQ. V was shortened by 0 bases and J by 2 bases, with 8 bases between the two germline ends. There are 14 residues in the CDR3. Written as DNA, the CDR3 is TGCGCCAGCAGCTTGGCGCATACACAAGAGACCCAGTACTTC. Translated: CASSLAHTQETQYF.

The rearrangement links TRBV2 to TRBJ2-3, with 10 positions matching TRBD2. Germline lookup yields CDR1 SNHLY and CDR2 FYNNEI. The CDR3 consists of 15 residues. Germline trimming cut 7 bases from V and 4 bases from J; bases unmatched to any gene: 8. The CDR3 DNA reads TGTGCCAGCACGATACTAGCGGGGACGGCAGATACGCAGTATTTT. Protein sequence: CASTILAGTADTQYF.

The chain combines TRBV3-1 (or the pseudogene TRBV3-2) with TRBJ2-5; D not resolved. Trimming cost V 4 bases and J 5 bases, with 11 bases left between them. CDR1 LGHDT and CDR2 YNNKEL come from the germline V gene (reference sequence). The CDR3 loop spans 13 amino acids. The CDR3 region is CASSLPPAETQYF. CDR3 sequence (DNA): TGTGCCAGCAGCCTCCCTCCCGCGGAGACCCAGTACTTC.